This TCR beta chain was documented in a study of OX40 agonist ivuxolimab in advanced cancers. Across the whole study: Three patients had partial responses: one hepatocellular carcinoma, two cutaneous melanoma.

Trimming removed 4 bases from V and 0 bases from J, with 19 bases in between. CDR1 and CDR2 from the germline V gene are SGHNT and YYREEE (reference sequence). This CDR3 is 17 amino acids long. This clone was detected a few times. Generated by immunoSEQ multiplex PCR, the TCRdb table keeps only in-frame clones and is missing some. The sample contains more than 15,000 clones, about 87% of which appear only once. V and J are TRBV5-4 and TRBJ1-2; D gene ambiguous. The sample consisted of CD4+ or CD8+ T cells sorted from blood, taken in a trial of the OX40 agonist ivuxolimab. The TCR comes from an adult with an advanced solid tumor such as melanoma, head and neck, liver or kidney cancer. CDR3 DNA sequence: TGTGCCAGCAGCCTCCGGGCAGCGGCCCTAGCTAACTATGGCTACACCTTC. It is translated as CASSLRAAALANYGYTF.